The 15 T cell receptor beta chains reported below all come from one sample, sequenced in a study of T cell responses to AZD1222 COVID-19 vaccine. Repertoires were generated with immunoSEQ multiplex PCR, while TCRdb's copy carries only in-frame clones and drops some. The table records 100,000 to 140,000 clones, under 95% of them present only once. This specimen was peripheral blood, taken 28 days after the second AZD1222 dose. These receptors all stem from an adult who received the AZD1222 COVID-19 vaccine.

The chain combines TRBV11-2 with TRBJ1-4, with 12 bases aligning to TRBD1. CDR3 size: 17 residues. Trimming removed 5 bases from V and 8 bases from J; junction bases left unmatched: 12. CDR1 is SGHAT, CDR2 FQNNGV, per germline. The CDR3 DNA sequence: TGTGCCAGCAGCGGCACCCGGGACAGGGGGCCCGCGGAAAAACTGTTTTTT. Encoded protein: CASSGTRDRGPAEKLFF. The full variable domain, with the rest looked up from reference TRBV11-2 and TRBJ1-4, is EAGVAQSPRYKIIEKRQSVAFWCNPISGHATLYWYQQILGQGPKLLIQFQNNGVVDDSQLPKDRFSAERLKGVDSTLKIQPAKLEDSAVYLCASSGTRDRGPAEKLFFGSGTQLSVL.

Only one count was recorded for this clone. The chain employs TRBV2 and TRBJ2-7; tentative D call: TRBD2 (6 bases). From germline, CDR1 is SNHLY and CDR2 FYNNEI. Trimming took off 8 bases at V and 0 bases at J, with 14 bases between the two ends. This CDR3 has 14 amino acids. CDR3 protein: CASQGVADSYEQYF. The CDR3 DNA reads TGTGCCAGCCAGGGAGTAGCGGACTCCTACGAGCAGTACTTC.

V usage is TRBV3-1 (or the pseudogene TRBV3-2) and J usage is TRBJ2-7, with D uncertain. CDR3 length equals 13 residues. Germline CDR1 and CDR2: LGHDT and YNNKEL (reference sequence). V was shortened by 4 bases and J by 2 bases, with 9 bases between the two germline ends. In DNA, the CDR3 is TGTGCCAGCAGCCCCCTTTTGGCCTACGAGCAGTACTTC. Translation gives CASSPLLAYEQYF.

J is TRBJ1-1 and V is TRBV6-5; a weak D match, TRBD1 (6 bases). This CDR3 contains 14 residues. V shed 6 bases and J shed 1 base, with 12 bases lying between them. Looked up from germline, CDR1 is MNHEY and CDR2 is SVGAGI. CDR3 sequence (DNA): TGTGCCAGCAGGGCGACAGGAACGAACACTGAAGCTTTCTTT. Amino acids: CASRATGTNTEAFF.

The chain's CDR3 is CASSRQYSNQPQHF. The CDR3 nucleotides read TGTGCCAGCAGTCGACAGTATAGCAATCAGCCCCAGCATTTT. This rearrangement joins TRBV2 to TRBJ1-5; the D gene is possibly TRBD1 (5 bases). CDR3 length: 14 residues. Deletions cut 5 bases from V and 0 bases from J, with 8 bases between. Germline V gene data show CDR1 as SNHLY and CDR2 as FYNNEI.

This clone was seen once. DNA of the CDR3: TGTGCCAGCAGTGCAGGGGGGGACCGTTACGAGCAGTACTTC. The encoded protein is CASSAGGDRYEQYF. The rearrangement uses TRBV2 and TRBJ2-7, with D possibly being TRBD1 or TRBD2 (7 bases each). The V end lost 4 bases, the J end lost 4 bases, and 14 bases lay between the germline ends. The CDR3 loop spans 14 amino acids. The germline V gene encodes CDR1 SNHLY and CDR2 FYNNEI.

The rearrangement joins TRBV25-1 to TRBJ1-1, with D perhaps TRBD1 (5 bases). The germline gives CDR1 MGHDK, CDR2 SYGVNS. Trimming stripped 1 base from V and 0 bases from J, with 9 bases between. CDR3 length: 15 residues. The CDR3 spells CASSEWAGMNTEAFF. The CDR3 DNA is TGTGCCAGCAGTGAATGGGCAGGGATGAACACTGAAGCTTTCTTT.

This clone turned up a few times. This chain uses TRBV9 with TRBJ1-2; D gene ambiguous. The germline V and J ends were trimmed by 0 bases and 7 bases, with 19 bases remaining between them. The CDR3 runs to 16 residues. The germline CDR1 and CDR2 sequences are SGDLS and YYNGEE. The CDR3 nucleotides read TGTGCCAGCAGCGTAGGCGGTAACAGCTTAAAGGGTGGCTACACCTTC. Its translation is CASSVGGNSLKGGYTF.

The J gene is TRBJ2-4, the V gene TRBV15, with a weak D call TRBD2 (6 bases). This CDR3 region has 19 residues. Germline CDR1 is LNHNV and CDR2 is YYDKDF (reference sequence). V lost 1 base and J 3 bases, leaving 22 bases between the germline ends. CDR3 bases: TGTGCCACCAGCAGAGGGGGTCCAGGCGGACTAAGAATCAAAAACATTCAGTACTTC. Protein: CATSRGGPGGLRIKNIQYF.

The V gene is TRBV5-6, the J gene TRBJ2-7; TRBD1 aligns across 9 bases. CDR1 and CDR2 from the germline V gene are SGHDT and YYEEEE. Germline trimming cut 3 bases from V and 7 bases from J; bases unmatched to any gene: 8. This CDR3 is built from 14 residues. In DNA, the CDR3 is TGTGCCAGCAGCTCCGGGACAGGGTCCTGGGAGCAGTACTTC. It specifies CASSSGTGSWEQYF.

The J gene is TRBJ1-2, the V gene TRBV4-1, with a tentative D call TRBD1 (5 bases). From germline, CDR1 is MGHRA and CDR2 YSYEKL. The V and J ends lost 4 bases and 6 bases respectively, with 15 bases between them. The CDR3 has 14 amino acids. CDR3 sequence reads: CASSRGVSQDGYTF. The CDR3 DNA reads TGCGCCAGCAGCCGGGGGGTAAGCCAGGATGGCTACACCTTC.

The chain employs TRBV4-1 and TRBJ2-7; a possible D gene is TRBD2 (6 bases). Germline CDR1 MGHRA, CDR2 YSYEKL. This CDR3 has 17 residues. V was shortened by 0 bases and J by 1 base, with 16 bases between the two germline ends. DNA of the CDR3: TGCGCCAGCAGCCAAGATCTCGGGGGAGGCTCGTCCTACGAGCAGTACTTC. Its translation is CASSQDLGGGSSYEQYF.

This chain links TRBV21-1 with TRBJ2-1; TRBD1 is the table's D call and was not checked against the DNA. TRBV21-1 is a recognized pseudogene. The CDR3 totals 16 residues. The DNA of the CDR3 is TGTGCCAGCAGCGCCAGCGGGACAGGGTACTACAATGAGCAGTTCTTC. Its protein is CASSASGTGYYNEQFF.

The rearrangement links TRBV6-1 to TRBJ1-1; D is possibly TRBD1 (6 bases). The CDR3 runs to 14 residues. Germline values: CDR1 MNHNS, CDR2 SASEGT. With 6 bases removed from V and 4 bases from J, the gap between germline ends came to 15 bases. CDR3 sequence reads: CASSSRGESTEAFF. CDR3 in DNA: TGTGCCAGCAGCTCCAGGGGTGAGAGCACTGAAGCTTTCTTT.

The V gene is TRBV5-6, the J gene TRBJ1-6; TRBD1 agrees at 8 bases. The trim removed 3 bases at V and 7 bases at J, leaving 9 bases unmatched. The CDR3 has 16 amino acids. Germline V gene sequence: CDR1 SGHDT, CDR2 YYEEEE. CDR3 bases: TGTGCCAGCAGCTCTCTTCGACAGGGGCGGAATTCACCCCTCCACTTT. It codes for CASSSLRQGRNSPLHF.